The TCR beta chain under discussion was sequenced for a study of blood T cell repertoires in COVID-19. Overall study context: Whether acute or convalescent, the COVID-19 samples came from the United States, Italy and Spain. PBMCs, B-cell-depleted T cells, or T cells were the source of the cDNA or gDNA that made up the material.

The length of the CDR3 is 15 residues. Germline assignment: CDR1 LNHNV and CDR2 YYDKDF (reference sequence). Between the trimmed V and J ends, which lost 0 bases and 3 bases, there was a span of 8 bases. Authors' methods: Nucleated cell counts were estimated from reference gene primer amplification. Assay used: immunoSEQ multiplex PCR; TCRdb lists only in-frame clones, some missing. D and trimming come from the DNA, and the V and J calls and clone size come from that table. Among 150,000 or so clones listed, 82% were seen once. Seattle researchers signed up patients amid active infection and tracked them longitudinally.

This receptor was taken from a woman in her forties with COVID-19, enrolled during active disease. The material sequenced was peripheral blood. The V call is TRBV15, the J call TRBJ2-2; D remains unclear. The CDR3 spells CATSREAFDTGELFF. CDR3 DNA sequence: TGTGCCACCAGCAGAGAAGCGTTCGACACCGGGGAGCTGTTTTTT.